The 25 T cell receptor beta chains listed next were all sequenced from one sample in a study of blood T cell repertoires in COVID-19. The assay was immunoSEQ multiplex PCR, and TCRdb's table has in-frame clones only and misses some. The sample includes about 80,000 clones, around 82% of them seen just once. Sample: peripheral blood. These receptors were collected from a man older than 75 with active or convalescent COVID-19.

The chain has TRBV7-8 and TRBJ1-5; TRBD1 matches 10 bases. CDR1 and CDR2 from the germline V gene are SGHVS and FQNEAQ. This CDR3 contains 18 residues. Germline trimming cut 5 bases from V and 3 bases from J; bases unmatched to any gene: 13. The CDR3 loop is CASSTTFSGTGDNQPQHF. The CDR3 region has the DNA TGTGCCAGCAGCACCACCTTCTCCGGGACAGGGGACAATCAGCCCCAGCATTTT.

The rearrangement uses TRBV5-4 and TRBJ2-5; maybe TRBD2 (5 bases). Germline CDR1 SGHNT, CDR2 YYREEE (reference sequence). Trimming removed 4 bases at V and 3 bases at J, with 13 bases between. CDR3 length: 14 residues. The CDR3 bases are TGTGCCAGCAGCAGCTACGGGGTTGAAGAGACCCAGTACTTC. Amino acids: CASSSYGVEETQYF.

The V gene is TRBV11-2, the J gene TRBJ2-5; a possible D gene is TRBD2 (5 bases). The germline CDR1 and CDR2 sequences are SGHAT and FQNNGV. Trimming stripped 7 bases from V and 4 bases from J, with 10 bases between. This CDR3 has 12 amino acids. The CDR3, as DNA: TGTGCCAGCACGAGGGAGTCAGAGACCCAGTACTTC. As protein: CASTRESETQYF.

The V and J genes are TRBV14 and TRBJ1-2, with 8 bases fitting TRBD1. The CDR3 extends over 15 amino acids. Germline CDR1 is SGHDN and CDR2 is FVKESK. V shed 5 bases and J 2 bases; nucleotides not matched to a gene: 7. CDR3 region: CASSYTGGWNYGYTF. The CDR3 DNA sequence: TGTGCCAGCAGCTATACAGGGGGATGGAACTATGGCTACACCTTC. Drawing the rest from reference TRBV14 and TRBJ1-2, the complete variable domain is EAGVTQFPSHSVIEKGQTVTLRCDPISGHDNLYWYRRVMGKEIKFLLHFVKESKQDESGMPNNRFLAERTGGTYSTLKVQPAELEDSGVYFCASSYTGGWNYGYTFGSGTRLTVV.

There are a few counts of this clone. This chain links TRBV19 with TRBJ2-2; weak D call: TRBD1 (6 bases). Between the trimmed V and J ends, which lost 2 bases and 7 bases, there was a span of 17 bases. CDR3 length equals 16 residues. The germline V gene encodes CDR1 LNHDA and CDR2 SQIVND (reference sequence). CDR3 residues: CASSITGFGGGGELFF. The CDR3 DNA reads TGTGCCAGTAGTATAACAGGGTTCGGAGGAGGCGGGGAGCTGTTTTTT.

J is TRBJ2-3 and V is TRBV6-5, with 9 bases that match TRBD2. The junction had 2 bases not matched to a gene; V was cut back by 7 bases and J by 0 bases. The germline gives CDR1 MNHEY, CDR2 SVGAGI. The CDR3 has 14 residues. Written as DNA, the CDR3 is TGTGCCAGCACTAGCGGGATGAGCACAGATACGCAGTATTTT. It encodes CASTSGMSTDTQYF.

The chain has TRBV3-1 (or the pseudogene TRBV3-2) and TRBJ2-5, with 15 bases that match TRBD2. The V segment lost 4 bases and the J segment 5 bases; nucleotides outside the gene matches: 5. Germline V gene data show CDR1 as LGHDT and CDR2 as YNNKEL (reference sequence). This CDR3 spans 16 amino acids. The CDR3 nucleotides are TGTGCCAGCAGCCGCCGGACTAGCGGGGGGGCTGAGACCCAGTACTTC. Protein product: CASSRRTSGGAETQYF.

The rearrangement joins TRBV14 to TRBJ2-1, with TRBD2 identical over 13 bases. CDR3 length: 18 residues. Germline CDR1 SGHDN, CDR2 FVKESK. V was clipped by 2 bases and J by 3 bases; unmatched bases: 7. Here the CDR3 DNA reads TGTGCCAGCAGCCAACGATTCCGACTAGCGGGGGGCTACAATGAGCAGTTCTTC. As protein: CASSQRFRLAGGYNEQFF.

V gene TRBV9 combines with J gene TRBJ2-7; D is possibly TRBD2 (6 bases). V was shortened by 5 bases and J by 0 bases, with 18 bases between the two germline ends. The CDR3 is 16 amino acids. Germline V gene data show CDR1 as SGDLS and CDR2 as YYNGEE. For the CDR3, the DNA is TGTGCCAGCAGTGTAACCGGGACTCAGAGCTCCTACGAGCAGTACTTC. Encoded protein: CASSVTGTQSSYEQYF.

The chain has TRBV30 and TRBJ1-1; the D gene is possibly TRBD1 (5 bases). This CDR3 contains 14 residues. Germline values: CDR1 GTSNPN, CDR2 SVGIG (reference sequence). The germline V and J ends were trimmed by 0 bases and 4 bases, with 12 bases remaining between them. The CDR3 region is CAWSVLVGLTEAFF. CDR3 DNA: TGTGCCTGGAGTGTACTGGTGGGGCTCACTGAAGCTTTCTTT.

This clone was counted only a few times. The chain has TRBV7-3 and TRBJ2-2, with 10 bases identical to TRBD1. V dropped 6 bases and J dropped 2; count of bases not matched to a gene: 6. The CDR3 has 16 amino acids. In germline, CDR1 is SGHTA, CDR2 FQGTGA. CDR3 sequence reads: CASRTGTGDNTGELFF. CDR3 DNA: TGTGCCAGCAGAACCGGGACAGGGGACAACACCGGGGAGCTGTTTTTT. The entire variable domain, with the rest obtained from reference TRBV7-3 and TRBJ2-2, is as follows: GAGVSQTPSNKVTEKGKYVELRCDPISGHTALYWYRQSLGQGPEFLIYFQGTGAADDSGLPNDRFFAVRPEGSVSTLKIQRTERGDSAVYLCASRTGTGDNTGELFFGEGSRLTVL.

In this sample, this clone turned up a few times. This chain connects TRBV5-5 to TRBJ2-1; 7 bases are shared with TRBD1. Germline loops: CDR1 SGHKS, CDR2 YYEKEE (reference sequence). Germline trimming cut 5 bases from V and 2 bases from J; bases unmatched to any gene: 10. There are 16 residues in the CDR3. In DNA form, the CDR3 reads TGTGCCAGCAGACGGACAGGCCCCTCCCCCTACAATGAGCAGTTCTTC. Its translation is CASRRTGPSPYNEQFF.

The rearrangement uses TRBV29-1 and TRBJ1-2; D remains unclear. Germline CDR1 and CDR2: SQVTM and ANQGSEA. V was trimmed by 1 base and J by 4 bases, leaving 13 bases between them. CDR3 length equals 14 residues. CDR3 coding DNA: TGCAGCGTTGAAGGTGGAGGCGCCGGCTATGGCTACACCTTC. Protein sequence: CSVEGGGAGYGYTF.

As DNA, the CDR3 is TGTGCCAGCAGTTACGAAACAGGGCCCTACGAGCAGTACTTC. This codes for CASSYETGPYEQYF. The genes are TRBV6-5 and TRBJ2-7, with D perhaps matching TRBD1 (6 bases). Germline V gene sequence: CDR1 MNHEY, CDR2 SVGAGI. V dropped 2 bases and J dropped 2 bases, with 10 bases sitting between them. This CDR3 region has 14 residues.

The rearrangement joins TRBV5-1 to TRBJ2-7; TRBD2 aligns across 8 bases. Losses at the gene ends were 4 bases for V and 5 bases for J; bases not matched to a gene: 8. Germline-derived CDR1 and CDR2 are SGHRS and YFSETQ. This CDR3 spans 14 amino acids. DNA for the CDR3: TGCGCCAGCAGCCCAATCGCGGGAGGCGACGAGCAGTACTTC. Its translation is CASSPIAGGDEQYF.

The chain has TRBV3-1 (or the pseudogene TRBV3-2) and TRBJ2-3, with D possibly being TRBD2 (5 bases). V was pared by 3 bases and J by 7 bases, with 11 bases between. CDR3 length: 13 residues. Germline V gives CDR1 LGHDT, CDR2 YNNKEL (reference sequence). CDR3 residues: CASSHRTENTQYF. The DNA for the CDR3 is TGTGCCAGCAGCCACCGGACTGAGAATACGCAGTATTTT.

This clone showed up just a few times. The V and J genes are TRBV2 and TRBJ2-1; 9 bases map to TRBD2. Germline CDR1 reads SNHLY; CDR2 reads FYNNEI. V lost 6 bases, J lost 6 bases, and 6 bases stayed unmatched. The CDR3 is 14 residues long. CDR3 coding DNA: TGTGCCAGCAGAGGGGGACTAGCAGTCAATGAGCAGTTCTTC. Its translation: CASRGGLAVNEQFF. Full variable domain (remainder filled in from reference TRBV2 and TRBJ2-1): EPEVTQTPSHQVTQMGQEVILRCVPISNHLYFYWYRQILGQKVEFLVSFYNNEISEKSEIFDDQFSVERPDGSNFTLKIRSTKLEDSAMYFCASRGGLAVNEQFFGPGTRLTVL.

CDR3 nucleotides: TGCGCCAGCAGTCAAGGGACTAGCGGCTCCTACGAGCAGTACTTC. It yields the protein CASSQGTSGSYEQYF. The chain combines TRBV23-1 with TRBJ2-7; 11 nucleotides line up with TRBD2. TRBV23-1 is assigned to the ORF class and has an uncertain function. The CDR3 is 15 amino acids. V gave up 2 bases and J gave up 0 bases; unmatched junction bases: 0.

The rearrangement joins TRBV6-2 or TRBV6-3 to TRBJ1-5; 7 positions match TRBD1. The germline CDR1 and CDR2 sequences are MNHEY and SVGEGT. The CDR3 runs to 17 residues. V dropped 5 bases and J dropped 2; count of bases not matched to a gene: 12. CDR3 sequence: CASSRISSGTGNQPQHF. CDR3 bases: TGTGCCAGCAGTAGAATCTCTTCCGGGACAGGCAATCAGCCCCAGCATTTT.

J is TRBJ1-1 and V is TRBV6-5, with TRBD1 matching over 7 bases. J gave up 5 bases and V 7 bases, and 10 bases lay outside the gene matches. The CDR3 has 14 amino acids. Germline CDR1 MNHEY, CDR2 SVGAGI. CDR3 amino acids: CASTRTGVATEAFF. In DNA form, the CDR3 reads TGTGCCAGCACCAGGACAGGAGTTGCGACTGAAGCTTTCTTT.

The gene calls are TRBV28 and TRBJ2-2, with 8 nucleotides matching TRBD2. Germline V lookup: CDR1 MDHEN, CDR2 SYDVKM. The V gene end was trimmed by 3 bases and the J gene end by 3 bases; junction bases not matched to a gene: 12. The CDR3 length is 18 residues. CDR3: CASSLLRAGGWDTGELFF. The CDR3 coding sequence is TGTGCCAGCAGTTTGTTGAGGGCGGGAGGATGGGACACCGGGGAGCTGTTTTTT.

The genes are TRBV5-5 and TRBJ1-6; the D is unclear. Germline CDR1 reads SGHKS; CDR2 reads YYEKEE (reference sequence). V shed 3 bases and J shed 5 bases, with 9 bases lying between them. This CDR3 is built from 14 residues. CDR3 amino acids: CASSWAADNSPLHF. The DNA of the CDR3 is TGTGCCAGCAGCTGGGCAGCGGATAATTCACCCCTCCACTTT.

The J gene is TRBJ1-3, the V gene TRBV5-1, with 7 bases that match TRBD1. The germline V gene encodes CDR1 SGHRS and CDR2 YFSETQ. The CDR3 covers 16 residues. V shed 3 bases, J shed 0 bases, and the junction held 6 bases outside the gene matches. This CDR3 reads CASSSGDSTSGNTIYF. CDR3 DNA: TGCGCCAGCAGCTCGGGGGACAGTACCTCTGGAAACACCATATATTTT.

This clone is judged large. This chain uses TRBV11-2 with TRBJ1-5, with D possibly matching TRBD1 (6 bases). V gave up 1 base and J gave up 2 bases, with 15 bases separating them. The CDR3 covers 17 residues. Germline V gene sequence: CDR1 SGHAT, CDR2 FQNNGV. The CDR3 coding sequence is TGTGCCAGCAGCTTAGCCGGGACAAGGAGTGGCAATCAGCCCCAGCATTTT. Encoded protein: CASSLAGTRSGNQPQHF.

This clone was counted only a few times. The chain links TRBV6-2 or TRBV6-3 to TRBJ1-5, with 7 bases aligning to TRBD1. The CDR3 runs 14 residues. Trimming removed 7 bases from V and 3 bases from J; junction bases left unmatched: 6. Germline CDR1 and CDR2: MNHEY and SVGEGT. The CDR3 DNA reads TGTGCCAGCACCCCGGGACAGATCAATCAGCCCCAGCATTTT. Translated, it gives CASTPGQINQPQHF.